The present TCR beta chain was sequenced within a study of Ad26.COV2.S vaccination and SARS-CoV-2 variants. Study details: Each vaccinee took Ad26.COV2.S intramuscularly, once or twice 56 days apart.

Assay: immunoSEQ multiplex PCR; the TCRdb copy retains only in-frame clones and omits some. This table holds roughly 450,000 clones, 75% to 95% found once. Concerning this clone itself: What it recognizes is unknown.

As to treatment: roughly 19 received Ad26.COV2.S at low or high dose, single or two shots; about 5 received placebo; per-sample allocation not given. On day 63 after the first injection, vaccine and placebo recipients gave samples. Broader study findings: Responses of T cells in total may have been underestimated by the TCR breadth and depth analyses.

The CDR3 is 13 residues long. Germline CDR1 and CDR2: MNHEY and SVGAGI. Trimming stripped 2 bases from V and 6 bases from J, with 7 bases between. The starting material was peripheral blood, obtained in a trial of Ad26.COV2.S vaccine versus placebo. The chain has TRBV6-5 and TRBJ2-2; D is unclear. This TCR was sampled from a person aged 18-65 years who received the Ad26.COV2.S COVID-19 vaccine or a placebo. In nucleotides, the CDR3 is TGTGCCAGCAGTTACCCCCCCGCCGGGGAGCTGTTTTTT. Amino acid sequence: CASSYPPAGELFF.